The clone carrying this TCR beta chain showed up just a few times. Its specificity is not known. Primers used in a second PCR of roughly 6 to 11 cycles were a sample-barcoded 5' primer and a J-beta primer mix. Every molecule of cDNA carried a tag from a template-switch adaptor with 12 random nucleotides. A single record per CDR3 protein comes from TCRdb applying MiXCR to the 5' RACE reads. The table records fewer than 2,000,000 distinct CDR3 sequences, around 35% of them present only once. Each donor's blood draw was ten milliliters of peripheral blood. The data stem from a study of blood T cells in healthy people across ages. Findings and caveats of the study: Older individuals had lower TCR beta diversity per million T cells (the decline was roughly linear).

This sequence was found in a woman aged 25-40 years in good health. Specimen: blood.

CDR3 protein: CASTTLGGYEQYF. In DNA, the CDR3 is TGTGCCAGCACCACATTAGGGGGCTACGAGCAGTACTTC. The gene calls are TRBV21-1 and TRBJ2-7; the DNA was not used to check the table's D call, TRBD1. TRBV21-1 is annotated as a pseudogene. The CDR3 totals 13 residues.